The 15 T cell receptor beta chains listed next were all sequenced from one sample in a study of T-cell reconstitution after alpha-beta-depleted transplantation in children listed by TCRdb under 2016. The library was produced with PCR. Sequencing was carried out with an Illumina HiSeq 2500. To normalize quantification of the TCRbeta repertoire, the TCR libraries were built with molecular barcoding that relied on unique molecular identifiers. The public reads were reanalyzed by TCRdb: fastp trimming at Q25, MiXCR alignment, in-frame beta chains only. Entries that share a CDR3 protein sequence are merged under the most common genes and DNA. This sample comprises about 610,000 distinct CDR3 sequences, roughly a tenth of them detected only once. The top ten hold less than 4.5% of the sample. The sample was PBMCs from the stem cell graft donor, taken from the stem cell graft. The receptors come from a human donor who donated a stem cell graft to a child with acute myeloid leukemia.

This clonotype was detected only a few times. This sequence joins TRBV2 and TRBJ2-7; TRBD2 matches at 9 bases. V trimming: 6 bases; J trimming: 6 bases; junction bases outside the gene matches: 9. The CDR3 is 14 amino acids. The V gene's germline CDR1 is SNHLY and CDR2 FYNNEI. CDR3 sequence reads: CASRFDLAGTEQYF. Here the CDR3 DNA reads TGTGCCAGCAGATTTGACCTAGCGGGAACCGAGCAGTACTTC.

A few counts support this clonotype. V gene TRBV15 combines with J gene TRBJ2-4; D assignment may be TRBD1 or TRBD2 (5 bases each). This CDR3 has 15 amino acids. Germline assignment: CDR1 LNHNV and CDR2 YYDKDF (reference sequence). V lost 0 bases, J lost 6 bases, and 12 bases lay in between. CDR3 nucleotide sequence: TGTGCCACCAGCAGAGAGGGGACGGATGGAAACATTCAGTACTTC. Encoded protein: CATSREGTDGNIQYF.

V and J are TRBV27 and TRBJ2-1; TRBD2 might be the D (6 bases). The CDR3 length is 14 residues. Trimming removed 6 bases at V and 1 base at J, with 10 bases between. CDR1 MNHEY and CDR2 SMNVEV come from the germline V gene (reference sequence). The CDR3 coding sequence is TGTGCCAGCAGAAGAAGCGGGTCCTACAATGAGCAGTTCTTC. This gives the protein CASRRSGSYNEQFF.

This clonotype has more than one count but fewer than ten. This rearrangement joins TRBV6-2 or TRBV6-3 to TRBJ2-1, with 8 nucleotides matching TRBD2. The CDR3 sequence is 15 residues long. Germline-derived CDR1 and CDR2 are MNHEY and SVGEGT. J gave up 8 bases and V 7 bases, and 13 bases lay outside the gene matches. CDR3 nucleotides: TGTGCCAGCACCTACGGGAGGGCCTGGGGCCATGAGCAGTTCTTC. This gives the protein CASTYGRAWGHEQFF.

This clonotype occurred a few times. The V call is TRBV29-1, the J call TRBJ2-7, with 11 bases that match TRBD2. The ends lost 5 bases at V and 6 bases at J; junction bases unmatched: 6. The CDR3 has 13 residues. Germline V gives CDR1 SQVTM, CDR2 ANQGSEA. Here the CDR3 DNA reads TGCAGCGTTATAGCGGGAGGGCCGGTCGAGCAGTACTTC. Its translation: CSVIAGGPVEQYF.

In its sample, this clonotype was seen a few times. This rearrangement joins TRBV6-5 to TRBJ1-1; no clear D. Germline-derived CDR1 and CDR2 are MNHEY and SVGAGI. Trimming left V 7 bases short and J 0 bases short, with 9 bases between. The CDR3 is made up of 13 amino acids. CDR3 sequence: CASTSDLNTEAFF. The CDR3 nucleotides read TGTGCCAGCACTTCCGACCTGAACACTGAAGCTTTCTTT.

V is TRBV2 and J is TRBJ2-6; maybe TRBD2 (5 bases). V was clipped by 7 bases and J by 0 bases, with 10 bases between them. This CDR3 region has 15 residues. Germline assignment: CDR1 SNHLY and CDR2 FYNNEI. Written as DNA, the CDR3 is TGTGCCAGCATAGGAGGTTACTCTGGGGCCAACGTCCTGACTTTC. Amino acids: CASIGGYSGANVLTF.

V gene TRBV7-2 combines with J gene TRBJ2-1, with 8 bases that match TRBD2. The CDR3 length is 16 residues. With 3 bases clipped from V and 6 bases from J, the junction kept 10 bases outside the gene matches. In germline, CDR1 is SGHTA, CDR2 FQGNSA. CDR3: CASSFPGLVMRNEQFF. The CDR3, as DNA: TGTGCCAGCAGCTTTCCGGGACTAGTTATGCGCAATGAGCAGTTCTTC. The full variable domain, in which reference TRBV7-2 and TRBJ2-1 provide the parts outside the CDR3, is GAGVSQSPSNKVTEKGKDVELRCDPISGHTALYWYRQSLGQGLEFLIYFQGNSAPDKSGLPSDRFSAERTGGSVSTLTIQRTQQEDSAVYLCASSFPGLVMRNEQFFGPGTRLTVL.

There are many counts of this clonotype. The junction shows a germline mismatch at one end, possibly a read error. The chain employs TRBV5-1 and TRBJ2-7; TRBD2 aligns across 12 bases. This CDR3 is built from 15 residues. CDR1 SGHRS and CDR2 YFSETQ come from the germline V gene. The CDR3 is CASSSGLAGTYEQYF. The CDR3, as DNA: TGTGCCAGCAGCTCAGGACTAGCGGGAACCTACGAGCAGTACTTC.

V usage is TRBV21-1 and J usage is TRBJ2-3; the table's D call of TRBD1 was not tested on the DNA. TRBV21-1 is tagged as a pseudogene. The CDR3 has 19 residues. The chain's CDR3 is CASSKGGCGRPERTDTQYF. The DNA of the CDR3 is TGTGCCAGCAGCAAAGGGGGCTGTGGGCGGCCCGAACGCACAGATACGCAGTATTTT.

In its sample, this clonotype was seen many times. The rearrangement uses TRBV20-1 and TRBJ2-5, with D unresolved. There are 12 residues in the CDR3. V was shortened by 1 base and J by 4 bases, with 7 bases between the two germline ends. The germline V gene has CDR1 DFQATT and CDR2 SNEGSKA (reference sequence). CDR3 in DNA: TGCAGTGCTAGAGTGAGTGGAGAGACCCAGTACTTC. Its protein is CSARVSGETQYF.

CDR3 protein: CASSLRQTEAFF. CDR3 coding DNA: TGTGCCAGCAGTTTAAGACAGACTGAAGCTTTCTTT. The V and J genes are TRBV28 and TRBJ1-1; TRBD1 might be the D (5 bases). The germline V and J ends were trimmed by 2 bases and 5 bases, with 6 bases remaining between them. Germline assignment: CDR1 MDHEN and CDR2 SYDVKM. The CDR3 is 12 residues long.

This clonotype was observed a few times. The chain links TRBV10-2 to TRBJ2-5, with D maybe TRBD2 (7 bases). The CDR3 has 15 residues. Trimming took 7 bases from V and 1 from J, leaving 16 bases between them. Germline lookup yields CDR1 WSHSY and CDR2 SAAADI. CDR3 region: CASIEEGGIQETQYF. The CDR3 bases are TGCGCCAGCATCGAAGAGGGGGGGATCCAAGAGACCCAGTACTTC.

Details on this clonotype: This CDR3 fails to terminate in the conserved phenylalanine or tryptophan, so it likely reflects a read error. The chain carries TRBV27 and TRBJ2-7, with D possibly matching TRBD1 (5 bases). Germline V gives CDR1 MNHEY, CDR2 SMNVEV (reference sequence). CDR3 length: 13 residues. V lost 5 bases and J 1 base, leaving 9 bases between the germline ends. CDR3 amino acids: CASSDSPSYEQYY. The CDR3 DNA sequence: TGTGCCAGCAGTGACAGCCCTTCCTACGAGCAGTACTAC.

This clonotype was observed a few times. The CDR3 DNA reads TGTGCCAGCAGAAGAGCGGGGAGCTCCTACGAGCAGTACTTC. This codes for CASRRAGSSYEQYF. The V and J genes are TRBV6-1 and TRBJ2-7; 7 bases align to TRBD2. The ends lost 6 bases at V and 0 bases at J; junction bases unmatched: 5. The CDR3 is 14 residues long. CDR1 MNHNS and CDR2 SASEGT come from the germline V gene.